The subject of this entry is one TCR beta chain. Its specificity is unknown. The repertoire was sequenced with immunoSEQ multiplex PCR; TCRdb's copy has only in-frame clones and lacks some. The table lists fewer than 150,000 clones, roughly 93% of them singletons. This sample is drawn from a study of T cell responses to AZD1222 COVID-19 vaccine. Study-wide points: Sampling captured repertoires only after the peak T cell response. The study found Spike-specific TCR breadth and depth rose after two AZD1222 doses. Donors, mostly white British, included more females; clonal diversity was possibly underestimated.

CDR1 and CDR2 from the germline V gene are SNHLY and FYNNEI. With 4 bases removed from V and 3 bases from J, the gap between germline ends came to 8 bases. CDR3 size: 13 residues. This sequence was found in an adult in good health. J is TRBJ2-3 and V is TRBV2; D call uncertain. Specimen: peripheral blood, collected on day 0 of AZD1222 vaccination. The CDR3 here is CASSARRTDTQYF. Written as DNA, the CDR3 is TGTGCCAGCAGTGCCCGGAGAACAGATACGCAGTATTTT.